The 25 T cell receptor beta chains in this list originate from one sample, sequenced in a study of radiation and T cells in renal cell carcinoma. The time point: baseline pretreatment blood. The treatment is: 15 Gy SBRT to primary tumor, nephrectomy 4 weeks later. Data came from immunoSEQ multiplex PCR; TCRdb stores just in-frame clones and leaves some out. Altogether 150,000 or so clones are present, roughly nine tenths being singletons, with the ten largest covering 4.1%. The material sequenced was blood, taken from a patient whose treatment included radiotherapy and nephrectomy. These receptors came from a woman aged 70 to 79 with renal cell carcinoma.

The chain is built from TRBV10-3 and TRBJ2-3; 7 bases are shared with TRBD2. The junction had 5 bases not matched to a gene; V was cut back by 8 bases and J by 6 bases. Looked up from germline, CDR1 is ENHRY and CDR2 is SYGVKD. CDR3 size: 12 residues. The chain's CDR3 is CAIDGGGDTQYF. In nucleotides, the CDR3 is TGTGCCATCGACGGGGGAGGGGATACGCAGTATTTT.

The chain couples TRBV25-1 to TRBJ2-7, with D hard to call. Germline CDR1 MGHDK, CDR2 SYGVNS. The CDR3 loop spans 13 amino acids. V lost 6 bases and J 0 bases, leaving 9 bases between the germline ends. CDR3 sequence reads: CASSMVNSYEQYF. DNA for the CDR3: TGTGCCAGCAGCATGGTAAACTCCTACGAGCAGTACTTC.

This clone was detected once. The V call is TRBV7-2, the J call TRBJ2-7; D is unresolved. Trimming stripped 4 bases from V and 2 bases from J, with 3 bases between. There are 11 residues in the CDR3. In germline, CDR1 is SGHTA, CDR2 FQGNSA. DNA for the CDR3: TGTGCCAGCAGCTGGACCTACGAGCAGTACTTC. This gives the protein CASSWTYEQYF.

CDR3 residues: CASSLAGQGIYEQYF. CDR3 DNA: TGTGCCAGCAGCTTAGCGGGACAGGGGATCTACGAGCAGTACTTC. The genes are TRBV11-1 and TRBJ2-7; TRBD1 matches at 10 bases. This CDR3 has 15 residues. The V gene's germline CDR1 is SGHAT and CDR2 FQDESV (reference sequence). Trimming took 0 bases from V and 3 from J; bases not matched to a gene: 2. The full variable domain, its missing parts supplied by reference TRBV11-1 and TRBJ2-7, is EAEVAQSPRYKITEKSQAVAFWCDPISGHATLYWYRQILGQGPELLVQFQDESVVDDSQLPKDRFSAERLKGVDSTLKIQPAELGDSAMYLCASSLAGQGIYEQYFGPGTRLTVT.

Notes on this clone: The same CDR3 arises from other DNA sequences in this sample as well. CDR3 sequence (DNA): TGTGCCAGCTCACCACGACAGGGGGACACCGGGGAGCTGTTTTTT. This gives the protein CASSPRQGDTGELFF. This chain uses TRBV18 with TRBJ2-2; the match to TRBD1 covers 9 bases. CDR3 length: 15 residues. J lost 3 bases, V lost 1 base, and 0 bases had no gene match. CDR1 and CDR2 (germline): KGHSH, LQKENI.

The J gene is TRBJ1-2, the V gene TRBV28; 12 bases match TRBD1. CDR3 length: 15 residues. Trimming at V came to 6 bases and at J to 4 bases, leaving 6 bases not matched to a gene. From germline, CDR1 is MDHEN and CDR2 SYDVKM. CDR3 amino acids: CASSSGTGGVYGYTF. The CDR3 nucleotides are TGTGCCAGCAGCAGTGGGACAGGGGGCGTCTATGGCTACACCTTC.

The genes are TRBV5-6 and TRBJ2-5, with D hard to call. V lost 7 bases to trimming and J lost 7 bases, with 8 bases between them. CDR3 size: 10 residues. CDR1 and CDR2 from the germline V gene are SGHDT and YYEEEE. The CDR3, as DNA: TGTGCCAGCTGGGGTGGGACCCAGTACTTC. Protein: CASWGGTQYF.

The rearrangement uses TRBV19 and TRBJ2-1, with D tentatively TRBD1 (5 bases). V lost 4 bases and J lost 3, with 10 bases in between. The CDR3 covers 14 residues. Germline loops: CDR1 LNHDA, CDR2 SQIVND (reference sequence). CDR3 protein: CASSKGPVYNEQFF. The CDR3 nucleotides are TGTGCCAGTAGTAAGGGGCCGGTCTACAATGAGCAGTTCTTC.

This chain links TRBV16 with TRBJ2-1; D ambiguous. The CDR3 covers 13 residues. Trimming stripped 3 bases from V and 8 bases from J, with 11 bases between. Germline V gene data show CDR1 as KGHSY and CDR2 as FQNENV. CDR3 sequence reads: CASSHPDQDEQFF. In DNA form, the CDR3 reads TGTGCCAGCAGCCACCCAGATCAGGATGAGCAGTTCTTC.

This CDR3 reads CASSQDDYSGVGNTQYF. The CDR3 DNA follows: TGTGCCAGCAGCCAAGACGATTACAGCGGGGTTGGGAATACGCAGTATTTT. This chain joins TRBV14 and TRBJ2-3; 7 bases match TRBD2. The CDR3 sequence is 17 residues long. Germline CDR1 SGHDN, CDR2 FVKESK. V was pared by 0 bases and J by 7 bases, with 13 bases of the junction left unmatched.

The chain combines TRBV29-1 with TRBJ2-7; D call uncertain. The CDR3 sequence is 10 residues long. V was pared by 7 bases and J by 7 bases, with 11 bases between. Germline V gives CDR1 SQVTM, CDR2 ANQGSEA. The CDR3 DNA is TGCAGCGCCGGAAACAGTGAGCAGTACTTC. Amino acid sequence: CSAGNSEQYF.

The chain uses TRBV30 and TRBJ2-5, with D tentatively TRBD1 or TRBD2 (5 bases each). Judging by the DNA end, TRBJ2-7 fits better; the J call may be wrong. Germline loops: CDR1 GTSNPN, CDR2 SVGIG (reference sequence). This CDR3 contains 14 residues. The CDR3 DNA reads TGTGCCTGGAGTTCCGGGACGGGGTTCTACGAGCAGTACTTC. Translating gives CAWSSGTGFYEQYF.

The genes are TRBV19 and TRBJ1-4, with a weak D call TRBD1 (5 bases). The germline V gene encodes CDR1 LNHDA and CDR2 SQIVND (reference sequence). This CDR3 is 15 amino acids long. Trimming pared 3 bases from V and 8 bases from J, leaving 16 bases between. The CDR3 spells CASSIYSGRGEKLFF. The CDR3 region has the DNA TGTGCCAGTAGTATTTACAGTGGGAGGGGAGAAAAACTGTTTTTT.

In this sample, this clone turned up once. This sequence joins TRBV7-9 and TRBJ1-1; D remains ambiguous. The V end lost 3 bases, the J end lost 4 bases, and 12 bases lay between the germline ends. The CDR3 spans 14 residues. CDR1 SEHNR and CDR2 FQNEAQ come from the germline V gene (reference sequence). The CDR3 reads CASSLVIAATEAFF. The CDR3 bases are TGTGCCAGCAGCTTGGTTATAGCAGCCACTGAAGCTTTCTTT.

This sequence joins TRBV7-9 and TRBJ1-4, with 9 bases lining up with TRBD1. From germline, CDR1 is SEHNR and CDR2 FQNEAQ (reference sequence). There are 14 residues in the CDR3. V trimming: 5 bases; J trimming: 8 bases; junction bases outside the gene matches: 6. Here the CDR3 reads CASSQGQGKEKLFF. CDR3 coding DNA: TGTGCCAGCAGCCAGGGACAGGGAAAGGAAAAACTGTTTTTT.

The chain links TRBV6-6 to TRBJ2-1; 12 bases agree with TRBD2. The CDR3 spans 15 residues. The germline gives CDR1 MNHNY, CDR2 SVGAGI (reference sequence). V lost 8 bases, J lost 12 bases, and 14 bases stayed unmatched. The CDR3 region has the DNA TGTGCCAGCGGCTTAACTAGCGGGGGGACGGCTGGGCAGTTCTTC. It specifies CASGLTSGGTAGQFF.

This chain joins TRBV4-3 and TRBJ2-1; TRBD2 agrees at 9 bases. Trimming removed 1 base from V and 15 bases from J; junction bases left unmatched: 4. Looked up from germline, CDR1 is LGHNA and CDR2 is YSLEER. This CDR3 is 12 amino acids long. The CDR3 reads CASSQAGTSRFF. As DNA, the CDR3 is TGCGCCAGCAGCCAAGCCGGGACTAGCCGGTTCTTC.

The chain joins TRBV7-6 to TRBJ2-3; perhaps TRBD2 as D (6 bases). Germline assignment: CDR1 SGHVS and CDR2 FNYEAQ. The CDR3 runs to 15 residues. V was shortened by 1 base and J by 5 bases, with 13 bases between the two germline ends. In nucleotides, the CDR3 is TGTGCCAGCAGCTTAGAAGGAGGGGTGGGAGATACGCAGTATTTT. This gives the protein CASSLEGGVGDTQYF.

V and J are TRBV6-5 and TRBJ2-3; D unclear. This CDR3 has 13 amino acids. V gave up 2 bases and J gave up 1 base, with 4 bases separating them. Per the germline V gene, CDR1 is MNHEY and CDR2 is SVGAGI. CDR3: CASSYPGTDTQYF. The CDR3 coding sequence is TGTGCCAGCAGTTACCCTGGCACAGATACGCAGTATTTT.

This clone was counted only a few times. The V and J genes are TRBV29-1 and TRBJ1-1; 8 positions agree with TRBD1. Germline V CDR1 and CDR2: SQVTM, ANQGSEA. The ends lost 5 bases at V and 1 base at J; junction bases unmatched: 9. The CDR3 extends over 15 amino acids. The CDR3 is CSVLPNRGRNTEAFF. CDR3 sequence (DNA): TGCAGCGTTCTACCAAACAGGGGGAGGAACACTGAAGCTTTCTTT.

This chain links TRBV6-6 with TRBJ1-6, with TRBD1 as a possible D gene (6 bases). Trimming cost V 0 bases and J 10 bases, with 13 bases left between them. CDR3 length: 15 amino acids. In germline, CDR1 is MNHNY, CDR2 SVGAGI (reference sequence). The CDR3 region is CASSYSIRGRSPLHF. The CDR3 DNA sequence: TGTGCCAGCAGTTACTCCATCAGGGGTAGGTCACCCCTCCACTTT.

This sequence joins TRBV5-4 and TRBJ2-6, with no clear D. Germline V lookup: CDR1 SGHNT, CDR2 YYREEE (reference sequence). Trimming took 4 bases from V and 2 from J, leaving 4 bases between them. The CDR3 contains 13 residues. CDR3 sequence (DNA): TGTGCCAGCAGCGCGACTGGGGCCAACGTCCTGACTTTC. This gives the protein CASSATGANVLTF.

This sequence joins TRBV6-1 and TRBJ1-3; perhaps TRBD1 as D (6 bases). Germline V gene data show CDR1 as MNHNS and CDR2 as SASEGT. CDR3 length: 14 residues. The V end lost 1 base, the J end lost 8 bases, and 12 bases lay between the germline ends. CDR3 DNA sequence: TGTGCCAGCAGTGAAGGACAAGGGGGGTACACCATATATTTT. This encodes CASSEGQGGYTIYF.

The CDR3 region has the DNA TGTGCCACCAGCAGAGCGAAGGGGTTGAGCAATCAGCCCCAGCATTTT. Translated, it gives CATSRAKGLSNQPQHF. The chain links TRBV15 to TRBJ1-5; tentatively, D is TRBD1 (5 bases). CDR3 length: 16 amino acids. V gave up 1 base and J gave up 1 base, with 11 bases separating them. The germline gives CDR1 LNHNV, CDR2 YYDKDF (reference sequence).

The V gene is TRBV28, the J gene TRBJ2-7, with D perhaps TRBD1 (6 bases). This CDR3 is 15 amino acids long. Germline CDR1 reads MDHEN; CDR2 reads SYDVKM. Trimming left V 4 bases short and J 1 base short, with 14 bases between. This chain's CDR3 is CASSSDRKRSYEQYF. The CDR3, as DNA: TGTGCCAGCAGTTCGGACAGAAAACGTTCCTACGAGCAGTACTTC.